This is a list of T cell receptor beta chains from one sample in a study of CXCR3-negative and CXCR3-positive naive CD8 T cells. With the 5' RACE reads reprocessed, TCRdb shows one record per CDR3 protein and no DNA. The table lists about 130,000 distinct CDR3 sequences. Sequenced material: naive CXCR3- CD8+ T cells from blood. The receptors were gathered from a human donor in good health. Some clones in this sample may be carry-over from other donors' samples. Both conserved end residues are part of each CDR3. The order of the fields is V gene, J gene, CDR3 protein.

v_gene: TRBV7-9; j_gene: TRBJ1-5; CDR3aa: CASSLGPPGGNQPQHF
v_gene: TRBV20-1; j_gene: TRBJ2-1; CDR3aa: CSQRRTPSYNEQFF
v_gene: TRBV7-6; j_gene: TRBJ2-7; CDR3aa: CASSLAGRPYEQYF
v_gene: TRBV5-1; j_gene: TRBJ2-7; CDR3aa: CASSSGGTGTYEQYF
v_gene: TRBV29-1; j_gene: TRBJ2-7; CDR3aa: CSVETATYEQYF
v_gene: TRBV20-1; j_gene: TRBJ2-3; CDR3aa: CSARGFSGLAGPTDTQYF
v_gene: TRBV7-9; j_gene: TRBJ2-7; CDR3aa: CASSPRDTHYEQYF
v_gene: TRBV4-3; j_gene: TRBJ2-2; CDR3aa: CASSQGPSGGNTGELFF
v_gene: TRBV4-1; j_gene: TRBJ2-3; CDR3aa: CASSQDAGGITDTQYF
v_gene: TRBV5-1; j_gene: TRBJ2-1; CDR3aa: CASSLDPSGGVKSSYNEQFF
v_gene: TRBV24-1; j_gene: TRBJ2-7; CDR3aa: CATSDRQTSYEQYF
v_gene: TRBV5-6; j_gene: TRBJ2-7; CDR3aa: CASSLYRPVEGGSSPTYEQYF
v_gene: TRBV19; j_gene: TRBJ1-6; CDR3aa: CASSSMTGGYNSPLHF
v_gene: TRBV29-1; j_gene: TRBJ2-1; CDR3aa: CSVEGSRDNNEQFF
v_gene: TRBV28; j_gene: TRBJ2-1; CDR3aa: CASCGIQDRESEQFF
v_gene: TRBV7-9; j_gene: TRBJ1-1; CDR3aa: CASSIRQEWGTEAFF
v_gene: TRBV28; j_gene: TRBJ1-5; CDR3aa: CASSYSPMGNQPQHF
v_gene: TRBV5-1; j_gene: TRBJ2-5; CDR3aa: CASSLVSSGIQETQYF
v_gene: TRBV3-1; j_gene: TRBJ2-7; CDR3aa: CASSPTADRGLAEQYF
v_gene: TRBV11-2; j_gene: TRBJ1-2; CDR3aa: CASSLVGAGGAYGYTF
v_gene: TRBV10-2; j_gene: TRBJ2-2; CDR3aa: CASDWGAGELFF
v_gene: TRBV12-3/TRBV12-4; j_gene: TRBJ1-1; CDR3aa: CASTQDQRGTEAFF
v_gene: TRBV20-1; j_gene: TRBJ1-2; CDR3aa: CSARGGTGGYTF
v_gene: TRBV5-5; j_gene: TRBJ2-1; CDR3aa: CASSQRMYNEQFF